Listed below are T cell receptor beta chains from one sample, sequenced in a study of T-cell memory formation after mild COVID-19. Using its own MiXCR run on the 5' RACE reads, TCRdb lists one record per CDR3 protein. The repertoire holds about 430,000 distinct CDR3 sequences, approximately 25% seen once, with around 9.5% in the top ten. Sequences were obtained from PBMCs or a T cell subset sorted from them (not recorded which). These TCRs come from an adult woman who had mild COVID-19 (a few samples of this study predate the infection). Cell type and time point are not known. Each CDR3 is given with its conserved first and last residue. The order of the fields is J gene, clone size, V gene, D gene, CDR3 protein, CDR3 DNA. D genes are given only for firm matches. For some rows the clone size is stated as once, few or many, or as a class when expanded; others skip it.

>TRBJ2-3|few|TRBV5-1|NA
CASSWGLADTQYF
TGCGCCAGCAGCTGGGGACTCGCAGATACGCAGTATTTT
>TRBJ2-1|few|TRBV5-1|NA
CASSLVVGSGNEQFF
TGCGCCAGCAGCTTGGTTGTCGGGTCCGGTAATGAGCAGTTCTTC
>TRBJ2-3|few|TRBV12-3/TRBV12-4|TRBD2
CASSPPGLAGDTQYF
TGTGCCAGCAGTCCGCCGGGACTAGCGGGCGATACGCAGTATTTT
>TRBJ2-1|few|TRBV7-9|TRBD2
CASSPRLAGEQFF
TGTGCCAGCAGCCCCCGACTAGCGGGAGAGCAGTTCTTC
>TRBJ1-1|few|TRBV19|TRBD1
CASSIRRTGGSTEAFF
TGTGCCAGTAGTATTCGGAGAACAGGGGGTTCCACTGAAGCTTTCTTT
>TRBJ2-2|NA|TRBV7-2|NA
CASSFRLINTGELFF
TGTGCCAGCAGCTTCCGTCTGATTAACACCGGGGAGCTGTTTTTT
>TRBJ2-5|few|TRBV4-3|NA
CASSQDEAPSRETQYF
TGCGCCAGCAGCCAAGATGAGGCACCGAGTCGGGAGACCCAGTACTTC
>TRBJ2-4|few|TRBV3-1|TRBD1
CASSQEGATGDIQYF
TGTGCCAGCAGCCAAGAAGGGGCGACAGGGGACATTCAGTACTTC
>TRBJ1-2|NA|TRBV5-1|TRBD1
CASSLVGPGTGSDGYTF
TGCGCCAGCAGCTTGGTGGGTCCCGGGACAGGGTCCGATGGCTACACCTTC
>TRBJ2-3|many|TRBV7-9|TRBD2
CASSTGTSSYTQYF
TGTGCCAGCAGCACCGGGACTAGCAGTTATACGCAGTATTTT
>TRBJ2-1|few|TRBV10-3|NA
CAISELLANEQFF
TGTGCCATCAGTGAGTTACTAGCCAATGAGCAGTTCTTC
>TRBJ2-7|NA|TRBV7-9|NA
CASSQGAGLTYEQYF
TGTGCCAGCAGCCAGGGTGCGGGGTTGACCTACGAGCAGTACTTC
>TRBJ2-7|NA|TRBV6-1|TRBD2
CASSEAGGTSYEQYF
TGTGCCAGCAGTGAAGCGGGAGGGACCTCCTACGAGCAGTACTTC
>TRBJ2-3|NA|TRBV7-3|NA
CASSSSPGQGPHTQYF
TGTGCCAGCAGCTCTTCACCGGGACAAGGACCTCATACGCAGTATTTT
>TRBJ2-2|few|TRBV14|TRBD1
CASSYRGWNTGELFF
TGTGCCAGCAGCTACAGGGGCTGGAACACCGGGGAGCTGTTTTTT
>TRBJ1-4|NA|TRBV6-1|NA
CASSEASTTAPLF
TGTGCCAGCAGTGAAGCCTCGACCACGGCCCCACTTTTT
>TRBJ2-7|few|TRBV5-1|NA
CASSPIGNPADSYEQYF
TGCGCCAGCAGCCCTATCGGTAATCCAGCCGACTCCTACGAGCAGTACTTC
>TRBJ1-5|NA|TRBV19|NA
CASRRIGRGGNQPQHF
TGTGCCAGTAGAAGGATCGGGCGAGGGGGCAATCAGCCCCAGCATTTT
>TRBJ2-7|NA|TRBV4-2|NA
CASSQYEQYF
TGTGCCAGCAGCCAGTACGAGCAGTACTTC
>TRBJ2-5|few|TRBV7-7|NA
CASSFSGGEETQYF
TGTGCCAGCAGCTTTTCTGGGGGCGAAGAGACCCAGTACTTC